The next 12 T cell receptor beta chains were all read from a single sample in a study of CD8 T cells in ankylosing spondylitis. Each CDR3 protein is one row after TCRdb ran MiXCR on the 5' RACE reads. The sample carries about 40,000 distinct CDR3 sequences, 15% to 20% recorded once. Input material: blood. Receptor source: a male donor with ankylosing spondylitis or in good health (not recorded which).

This clonotype has just a few counts. This chain connects TRBV14 to TRBJ2-7, with D possibly matching TRBD2 (5 bases). CDR1 is SGHDN, CDR2 FVKESK, per germline. The CDR3 is made up of 15 amino acids. Trimming cost V 1 base and J 7 bases, with 17 bases left between them. The CDR3 loop is CASSQAGRGSVEQYF. Written as DNA, the CDR3 is TGTGCCAGCAGCCAAGCCGGACGGGGTAGCGTAGAGCAGTACTTC.

This clonotype was seen at least ten times. This chain joins TRBV12-3 or TRBV12-4 and TRBJ2-5, with 7 bases matching TRBD2. V shed 3 bases and J 5 bases; nucleotides not matched to a gene: 21. The CDR3 is made up of 19 amino acids. This chain's CDR3 is CASSFPRPVASGRRETQYF. CDR3 coding DNA: TGTGCCAGCAGTTTCCCCCGCCCCGTGGCTAGCGGCCGAAGGGAGACCCAGTACTTC.

The chain links TRBV28 to TRBJ1-4; TRBD1 matches 8 bases. Germline assignment: CDR1 MDHEN and CDR2 SYDVKM. The CDR3 spans 14 residues. Losses at the gene ends were 6 bases for V and 8 bases for J; bases not matched to a gene: 8. The CDR3 bases are TGTGCCAGCAGGCCCCAGGGGGCCGAGGAAAAACTGTTTTTT. It codes for CASRPQGAEEKLFF.

The chain is built from TRBV7-2 and TRBJ2-5; 7 bases are a match to TRBD1. Trimming took 2 bases from V and 4 from J; bases not matched to a gene: 13. This CDR3 has 17 amino acids. Germline CDR1 SGHTA, CDR2 FQGNSA. This CDR3 reads CASSLKTFGQVAETQYF. The CDR3 DNA reads TGTGCCAGCAGCTTAAAGACTTTCGGACAGGTCGCAGAGACCCAGTACTTC.

This clonotype was recorded a few times. This CDR3 is CSVGQPYNEQFF. DNA of the CDR3: TGCAGCGTTGGACAGCCTTACAATGAGCAGTTCTTC. The chain couples TRBV29-1 to TRBJ2-1; perhaps TRBD1 as D (5 bases). The ends were cut back, 4 bases at V and 4 bases at J, with 8 bases in the middle. CDR1 and CDR2 (germline): SQVTM, ANQGSEA. The CDR3 is 12 residues long.

V gene TRBV6-6 combines with J gene TRBJ2-5; TRBD2 matches at 12 bases. Germline assignment: CDR1 MNHNY and CDR2 SVGAGI (reference sequence). Germline trimming cut 6 bases from V and 13 bases from J; bases unmatched to any gene: 6. The CDR3 is 12 residues long. The CDR3 loop is CASSPGTSGLYF. The CDR3 region has the DNA TGTGCCAGCAGCCCCGGGACTAGCGGGTTGTACTTC.

There are a few counts of this clonotype. V usage is TRBV5-1 and J usage is TRBJ2-1; 8 bases line up with TRBD2. This CDR3 region has 16 residues. With V trimmed by 7 bases and J by 6 bases, 15 bases remained unmatched. CDR1 is SGHRS and CDR2 is YFSETQ in the germline V gene. CDR3 DNA: TGCGCCAGCTCCCCCGTTGCGGGCGGGGGGAGCAATGAGCAGTTCTTC. Its protein is CASSPVAGGGSNEQFF.

The J gene is TRBJ2-7, the V gene TRBV4-3; TRBD1 matches 11 bases. The germline V gene has CDR1 LGHNA and CDR2 YSLEER. J gave up 4 bases and V 1 base, and 6 bases lay outside the gene matches. This CDR3 is built from 16 residues. The CDR3 DNA follows: TGCGCCAGCAGCCAAGTTTGGGGGACAGGGGGGTACGAGCAGTACTTC. Protein: CASSQVWGTGGYEQYF.

Only a few counts were recorded for this clonotype. The chain has TRBV7-3 and TRBJ2-3; possible D gene TRBD2, 5 bases. The V end was cut by 4 bases, the J end by 1 base, with 9 bases between. Germline V gene data show CDR1 as SGHTA and CDR2 as FQGTGA. The CDR3 is 14 residues long. The CDR3 coding sequence is TGTGCCAGCAGCTCCCGGACTCGCACAGATACGCAGTATTTT. Residues: CASSSRTRTDTQYF. The variable domain in full, with the rest retrieved from reference TRBV7-3 and TRBJ2-3, is GAGVSQTPSNKVTEKGKYVELRCDPISGHTALYWYRQSLGQGPEFLIYFQGTGAADDSGLPNDRFFAVRPEGSVSTLKIQRTERGDSAVYLCASSSRTRTDTQYFGPGTRLTVL.

The V and J genes are TRBV20-1 and TRBJ2-6; D gene ambiguous. Germline CDR1 reads DFQATT; CDR2 reads SNEGSKA (reference sequence). CDR3 length equals 11 residues. Trimming left V 7 bases short and J 3 bases short, with 4 bases between. CDR3 in amino acids: CSGHGANVLTF. DNA for the CDR3: TGCAGTGGCCATGGGGCCAACGTCCTGACTTTC.

The chain links TRBV5-1 to TRBJ1-1; no reliable D call. V was cut by 1 base and J by 7 bases, with 14 bases left in between. This CDR3 region has 14 residues. CDR1 and CDR2 (germline): SGHRS, YFSETQ. The CDR3 coding sequence is TGCGCCAGCAGCTTGTCGGGATTCCGCGGTGAAGCTTTCTTT. Its protein is CASSLSGFRGEAFF.

The rearrangement uses TRBV20-1 and TRBJ2-3; D may be TRBD2 (6 bases). Germline CDR1 DFQATT, CDR2 SNEGSKA (reference sequence). The CDR3 is 18 residues long. V dropped 3 bases and J dropped 0 bases, with 22 bases sitting between them. The CDR3 DNA reads as TGCAGTGCTAGGGGGGGAGGCCAAGTGAAACAGAGCACAGATACGCAGTATTTT. Translating it yields CSARGGGQVKQSTDTQYF.